The entry below gives a single T cell receptor (beta chain) sequence along with its context. The CDR3 spans 20 residues. V was pared by 1 base and J by 2 bases, with 17 bases of the junction left unmatched. The repertoire was sequenced with immunoSEQ multiplex PCR; TCRdb's copy has only in-frame clones and lacks some. The table has 180,000 or so clones, 70% to 90% seen once. This sample stems from a study of blood T cell repertoires in COVID-19. The wider study: The analysed material was cDNA or gDNA that came from T cells, B-cell-depleted T cells, or PBMCs.

The clonotype comes from a man between 18 and 29 years old with acute or convalescent COVID-19. The sample comprised peripheral blood. The chain links TRBV23-1 to TRBJ1-3, with 7 bases fitting TRBD1. TRBV23-1 is an ORF, with its function uncertain. The CDR3 DNA sequence: TGCGCCAGCAGTCAATTTGCTCATGTGGGACAGCCGATCACTGGAAACACCATATATTTT. This translates into CASSQFAHVGQPITGNTIYF.